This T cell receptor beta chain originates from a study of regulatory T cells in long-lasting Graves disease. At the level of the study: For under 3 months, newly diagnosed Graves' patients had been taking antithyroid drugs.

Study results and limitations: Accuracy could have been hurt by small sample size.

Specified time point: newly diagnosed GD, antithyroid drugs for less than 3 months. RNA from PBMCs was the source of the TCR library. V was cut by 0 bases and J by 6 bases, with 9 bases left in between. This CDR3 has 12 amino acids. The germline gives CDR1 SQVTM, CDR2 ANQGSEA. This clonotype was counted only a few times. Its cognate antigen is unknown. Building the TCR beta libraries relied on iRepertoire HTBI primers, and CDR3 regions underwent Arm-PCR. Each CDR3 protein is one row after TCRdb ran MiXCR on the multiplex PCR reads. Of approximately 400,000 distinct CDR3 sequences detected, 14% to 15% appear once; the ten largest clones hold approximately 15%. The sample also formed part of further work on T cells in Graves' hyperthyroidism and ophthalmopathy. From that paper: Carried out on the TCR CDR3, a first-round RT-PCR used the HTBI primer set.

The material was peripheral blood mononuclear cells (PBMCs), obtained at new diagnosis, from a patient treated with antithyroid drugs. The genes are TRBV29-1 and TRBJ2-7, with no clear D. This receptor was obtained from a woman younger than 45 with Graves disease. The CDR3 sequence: CSVEEKYSEQYF. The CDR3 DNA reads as TGCAGCGTTGAAGAAAAGTATTCCGAGCAGTACTTC.